This T cell receptor beta chain originates from a study of human T cells and chemical hapten exposure. The wider study: Readings were taken at 6 days from patch tests that had applied 0.01% DPC to the upper back.

The CDR3 runs to 15 residues. Per germline, CDR1 MNHEY and CDR2 SVGAGI. Trimming left V 0 bases short and J 3 bases short, with 11 bases between. The time point: pre-sensitization, week 0. The treatment here: therapeutic diphenylcyclopropenone sensitization with weekly scalp DPC. Alopecia patients, 18 to 70 years old and DPC-suitable, served as donors. From whole blood left unfractionated, total RNA was extracted. The table lists this clonotype with many counts. The library tagged each cDNA molecule with unique molecular identifiers. From the RACE reads, TCRdb called clonotypes with MiXCR, one entry per CDR3 protein. The table records about 110,000 distinct CDR3 sequences, around 12% of them present only once.

The TCR was taken from a woman between 45 and 60 years old with alopecia areata. Some clones in this sample may be carry-over from other donors' samples. The chain carries TRBV6-5 and TRBJ1-1, with D perhaps TRBD1 (6 bases). Sequenced here: whole blood, sampled in connection with sensitization to the hapten diphenylcyclopropenone (DPC). The chain's CDR3 is CASSYSRTAYTEAFF. The CDR3 DNA reads TGTGCCAGCAGTTACTCCCGGACAGCTTACACTGAAGCTTTCTTT.